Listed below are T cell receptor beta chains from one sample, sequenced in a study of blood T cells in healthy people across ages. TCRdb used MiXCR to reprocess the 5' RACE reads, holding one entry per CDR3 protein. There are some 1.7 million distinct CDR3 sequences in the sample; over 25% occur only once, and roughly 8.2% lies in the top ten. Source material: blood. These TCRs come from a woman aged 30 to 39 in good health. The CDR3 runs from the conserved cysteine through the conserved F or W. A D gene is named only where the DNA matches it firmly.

cdr3_aa: CASSLSQTGNTIYF
v_call: TRBV6-6
d_call: -

cdr3_aa: CASSQASGGWETQYF
v_call: TRBV4-1
d_call: TRBD2

cdr3_aa: CSARDGAYYEQYF
v_call: TRBV20-1
d_call: -

cdr3_aa: CASSQDRAVTEAFF
v_call: TRBV4-3
d_call: -

cdr3_aa: CASSPWTSGANEQFF
v_call: TRBV7-9
d_call: TRBD2

cdr3_aa: CATAGSGAYNEQFF
v_call: TRBV24-1
d_call: TRBD2

cdr3_aa: CSAKGKSYEQYF
v_call: TRBV20-1
d_call: -

cdr3_aa: CASSYSITGDGYTF
v_call: TRBV6-5
d_call: TRBD1

cdr3_aa: CASSQAGSPIPYEQYF
v_call: TRBV4-3
d_call: -

cdr3_aa: CASSFGPNGEQFF
v_call: TRBV6-4
d_call: -

cdr3_aa: CASSPGGSYEQYF
v_call: TRBV7-9
d_call: TRBD1

cdr3_aa: CASSLGGNNQPQHF
v_call: TRBV5-1
d_call: -

cdr3_aa: CASRGGGSYNEQYF
v_call: TRBV12-3/TRBV12-4
d_call: -

cdr3_aa: CASSLDGGGAADTQYF
v_call: TRBV7-9
d_call: TRBD2

cdr3_aa: CASSNHRGRTDTQYF
v_call: TRBV6-5
d_call: TRBD1

cdr3_aa: CATQGWRANEKLFF
v_call: TRBV2
d_call: TRBD1

cdr3_aa: CASGDERGNTQYF
v_call: TRBV2
d_call: TRBD2

cdr3_aa: CASSLGLVGETQYF
v_call: TRBV5-1
d_call: -

cdr3_aa: CASSHSDRGHNSPLHF
v_call: TRBV6-6
d_call: TRBD1

cdr3_aa: CASNPSTADTQYF
v_call: TRBV2
d_call: -

cdr3_aa: CAISETGNEQFF
v_call: TRBV10-3
d_call: -

cdr3_aa: CASSAGTARGELFF
v_call: TRBV5-1
d_call: -

cdr3_aa: CASSLVSTADQPQHF
v_call: TRBV7-2
d_call: -

cdr3_aa: CSVGGGPRETQYF
v_call: TRBV20-1
d_call: -

cdr3_aa: CASSLRGFGGYTF
v_call: TRBV27
d_call: -

cdr3_aa: CATSSRTSGVYEQYF
v_call: TRBV15
d_call: TRBD2

cdr3_aa: CASSSISWGFSGKSIGNEQFF
v_call: TRBV5-6
d_call: TRBD2

cdr3_aa: CASSFGQGVEEKLFF
v_call: TRBV5-1
d_call: TRBD1

cdr3_aa: CASSYYGNTIYF
v_call: TRBV6-6
d_call: -

cdr3_aa: CASSRTSRGNERFF
v_call: TRBV12-3/TRBV12-4
d_call: -

cdr3_aa: CSVEGGDWEEFYEQFF
v_call: TRBV29-1
d_call: -

cdr3_aa: CASSGRGQGTQYF
v_call: TRBV6-5
d_call: TRBD1

cdr3_aa: CASRISKGLTAGNTIYF
v_call: TRBV7-2
d_call: -

cdr3_aa: CASMRGNPGDTQYF
v_call: TRBV7-8
d_call: -

cdr3_aa: CASSPFESGAKNIQYF
v_call: TRBV18
d_call: TRBD2

cdr3_aa: CASSRDRGCSPLHF
v_call: TRBV7-2
d_call: TRBD1

cdr3_aa: CASSLVRGRSNEQFF
v_call: TRBV5-1
d_call: -

cdr3_aa: CSAGLLGQLNEKLFF
v_call: TRBV20-1
d_call: -

cdr3_aa: CATSREAGAHEQYF
v_call: TRBV15
d_call: -

cdr3_aa: CAISESKGGSISEQYF
v_call: TRBV10-3
d_call: TRBD2

cdr3_aa: CASSKPDRGRYEQYF
v_call: TRBV21-1
d_call: -

cdr3_aa: CASSELAGLGVSYGYTF
v_call: TRBV2
d_call: -

cdr3_aa: CASSWTGGANTEAFF
v_call: TRBV5-1
d_call: TRBD1

cdr3_aa: CASSRRFPNTEAFF
v_call: TRBV28
d_call: -

cdr3_aa: CASSPARSDQPQHF
v_call: TRBV4-3
d_call: -

cdr3_aa: CASSDPGGPYNEQFF
v_call: TRBV9
d_call: -

cdr3_aa: CSARVATSSSYEQYF
v_call: TRBV20-1
d_call: -

cdr3_aa: CASSLVIGQETQYF
v_call: TRBV7-9
d_call: -

cdr3_aa: CSAPGVEGGTEAFF
v_call: TRBV20-1
d_call: -

cdr3_aa: CSARGGKETQYF
v_call: TRBV20-1
d_call: TRBD2

cdr3_aa: CASRVNQNEKLFF
v_call: TRBV5-1
d_call: -

cdr3_aa: CASSPPTNGQFF
v_call: TRBV18
d_call: -

cdr3_aa: CAGSLAGGLGEQFF
v_call: TRBV27
d_call: TRBD2

cdr3_aa: CATTGPGGNQPQHF
v_call: TRBV6-5
d_call: -

cdr3_aa: CASSLGRGVEPQHF
v_call: TRBV13
d_call: -

cdr3_aa: CASSLLAGGPSDEQFF
v_call: TRBV11-2
d_call: TRBD2

cdr3_aa: CASSPGRGASGTDTQYF
v_call: TRBV5-1
d_call: -